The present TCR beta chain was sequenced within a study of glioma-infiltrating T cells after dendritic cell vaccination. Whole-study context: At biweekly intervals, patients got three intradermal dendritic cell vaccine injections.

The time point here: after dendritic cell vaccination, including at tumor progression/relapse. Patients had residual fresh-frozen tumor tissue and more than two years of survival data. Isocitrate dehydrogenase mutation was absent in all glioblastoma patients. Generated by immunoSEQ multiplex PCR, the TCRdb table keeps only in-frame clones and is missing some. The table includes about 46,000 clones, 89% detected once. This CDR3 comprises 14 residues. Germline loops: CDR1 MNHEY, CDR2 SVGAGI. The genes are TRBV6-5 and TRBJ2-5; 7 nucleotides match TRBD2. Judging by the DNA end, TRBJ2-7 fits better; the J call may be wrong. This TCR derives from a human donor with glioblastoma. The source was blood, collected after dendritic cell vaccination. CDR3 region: CAIQAGPPAYEQYF. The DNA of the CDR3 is TGTGCCATCCAAGCGGGACCACCCGCCTACGAGCAGTACTTC.